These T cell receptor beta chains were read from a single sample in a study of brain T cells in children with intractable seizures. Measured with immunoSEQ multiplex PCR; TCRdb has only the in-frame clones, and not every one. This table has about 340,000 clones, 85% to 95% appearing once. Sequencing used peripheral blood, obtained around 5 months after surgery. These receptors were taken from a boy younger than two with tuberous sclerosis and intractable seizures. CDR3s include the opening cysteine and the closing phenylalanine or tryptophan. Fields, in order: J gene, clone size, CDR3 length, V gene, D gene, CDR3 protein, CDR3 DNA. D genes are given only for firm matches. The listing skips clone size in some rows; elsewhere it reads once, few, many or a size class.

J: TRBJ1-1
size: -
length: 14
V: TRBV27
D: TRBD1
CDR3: CASSLGQGNTEAFF
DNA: TGTGCCAGCAGTTTAGGACAGGGAAACACTGAAGCTTTCTTT

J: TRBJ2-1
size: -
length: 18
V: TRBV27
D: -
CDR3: CASSQLTHSTGSYNEQFF
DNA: TGTGCCAGCAGCCAGTTGACTCACAGCACCGGCTCCTACAATGAGCAGTTCTTC

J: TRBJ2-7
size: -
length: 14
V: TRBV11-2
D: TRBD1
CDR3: CASRTTGTGGEQYF
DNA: TGTGCCAGCAGGACTACCGGGACAGGCGGCGAGCAGTACTTC

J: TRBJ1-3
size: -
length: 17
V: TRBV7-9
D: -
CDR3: CASSLFPGPLSGNTIYF
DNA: TGTGCCAGCAGCTTATTCCCAGGGCCCCTCTCTGGAAACACCATATATTTT

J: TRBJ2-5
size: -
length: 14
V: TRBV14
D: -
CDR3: CASSYAASSETQYF
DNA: TGTGCCAGCAGCTATGCAGCCAGCTCAGAGACCCAGTACTTC

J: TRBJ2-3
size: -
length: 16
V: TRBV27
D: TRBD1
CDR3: CASKHGQGFGTDTQYF
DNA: TGTGCCAGCAAACACGGACAGGGCTTTGGAACAGATACGCAGTATTTT

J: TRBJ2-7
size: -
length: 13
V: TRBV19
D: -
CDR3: CASSLHNYYEQYF
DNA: TGTGCCAGTAGTTTGCACAACTACTACGAGCAGTACTTC

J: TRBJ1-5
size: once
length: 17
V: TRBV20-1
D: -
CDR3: CSASVEVGHLSNQPQHF
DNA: TGCAGTGCTAGTGTTGAGGTAGGACACCTCAGCAATCAGCCCCAGCATTTT

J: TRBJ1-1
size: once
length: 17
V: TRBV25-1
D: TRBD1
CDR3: CASGAYPGTGSGTEAFF
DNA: TGTGCCAGCGGGGCCTATCCCGGGACAGGGAGTGGCACTGAAGCTTTCTTT

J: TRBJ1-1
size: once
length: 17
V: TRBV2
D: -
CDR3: CASSEVGLGVQRTEAFF
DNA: TGTGCCAGCAGTGAAGTAGGATTGGGGGTCCAGCGCACTGAAGCTTTCTTT

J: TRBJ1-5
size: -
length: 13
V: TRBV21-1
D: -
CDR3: CASRQISNQPQHF
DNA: TGTGCCAGCAGACAGATTAGCAATCAGCCCCAGCATTTT

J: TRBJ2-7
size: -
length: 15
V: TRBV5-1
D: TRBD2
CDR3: CASSVEAGGFYEQYF
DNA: TGCGCCAGCAGCGTAGAAGCGGGAGGCTTCTACGAGCAGTACTTC

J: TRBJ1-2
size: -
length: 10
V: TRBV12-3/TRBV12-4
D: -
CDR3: CASSFYGYTF
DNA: TGTGCCAGCAGCTTCTATGGCTACACCTTC

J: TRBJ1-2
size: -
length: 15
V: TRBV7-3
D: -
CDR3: CASSLRSGQEYGYTF
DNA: TGTGCCAGCAGCTTAAGGTCTGGGCAGGAGTATGGCTACACCTTC

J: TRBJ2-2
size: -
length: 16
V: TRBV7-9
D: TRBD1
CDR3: CASSEQGPYGGGELFF
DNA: TGTGCCAGCAGCGAACAGGGGCCCTACGGTGGCGGGGAGCTGTTTTTT

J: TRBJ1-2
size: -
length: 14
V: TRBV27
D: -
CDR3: CASSSYREGHGYTF
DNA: TGTGCCAGCAGTTCCTACAGGGAGGGCCATGGCTACACCTTC

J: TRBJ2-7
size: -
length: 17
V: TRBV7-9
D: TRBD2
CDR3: CASSLTLGLAGAYEQYF
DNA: TGTGCCAGCAGCTTAACCTTGGGACTAGCGGGGGCCTACGAGCAGTACTTC

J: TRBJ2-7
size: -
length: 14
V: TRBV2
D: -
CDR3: CASSEKLAAYEQYF
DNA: TGTGCCAGCAGTGAAAAGTTAGCTGCCTACGAGCAGTACTTC

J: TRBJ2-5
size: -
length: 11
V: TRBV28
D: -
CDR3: CASSTQETQYF
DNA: TGTGCCAGCAGCACGCAAGAGACCCAGTACTTC

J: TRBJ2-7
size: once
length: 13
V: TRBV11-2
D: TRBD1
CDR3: CASSSSTGNEQYF
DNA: TGTGCCAGCAGCTCCTCGACAGGGAACGAGCAGTACTTC

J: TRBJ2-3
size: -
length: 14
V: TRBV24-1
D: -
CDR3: CATSEGLLTDTQYF
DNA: TGTGCCACCAGTGAAGGACTTCTCACAGATACGCAGTATTTT

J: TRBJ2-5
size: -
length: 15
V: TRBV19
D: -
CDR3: CASSQPRQVQETQYF
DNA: TGTGCCAGTAGTCAACCTCGACAGGTCCAAGAGACCCAGTACTTC

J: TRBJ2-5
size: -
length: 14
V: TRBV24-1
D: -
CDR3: CATSDFPQGETQYF
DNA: TGTGCCACCAGTGATTTTCCACAGGGCGAGACCCAGTACTTC

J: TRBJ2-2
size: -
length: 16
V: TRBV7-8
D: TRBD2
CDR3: CASSWPRAGVPGELFF
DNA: TGTGCCAGCAGCTGGCCCCGAGCGGGAGTCCCCGGGGAGCTGTTTTTT

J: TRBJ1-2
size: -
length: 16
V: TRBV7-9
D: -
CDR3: CASSLEGGQFNYGYTF
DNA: TGTGCCAGCAGCTTAGAGGGGGGGCAGTTCAACTATGGCTACACCTTC

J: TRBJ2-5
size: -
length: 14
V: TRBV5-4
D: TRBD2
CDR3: CASSIPGLAETQYF
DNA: TGTGCCAGCAGCATACCGGGACTAGCGGAGACCCAGTACTTC

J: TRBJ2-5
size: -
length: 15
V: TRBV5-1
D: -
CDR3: CASSLVVSLMETQYF
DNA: TGCGCCAGCAGCTTGGTGGTCAGTTTAATGGAGACCCAGTACTTC

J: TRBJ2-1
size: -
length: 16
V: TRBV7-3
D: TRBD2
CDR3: CASSFPGLAGDNEQFF
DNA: TGTGCCAGCAGCTTTCCCGGACTAGCGGGGGACAATGAGCAGTTCTTC

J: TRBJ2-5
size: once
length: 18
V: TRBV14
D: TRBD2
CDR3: CASSLKIRASGRQETQYF
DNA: TGTGCCAGCAGCCTGAAGATTAGGGCTAGCGGAAGACAAGAGACCCAGTACTTC

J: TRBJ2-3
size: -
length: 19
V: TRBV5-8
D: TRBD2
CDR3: CASSLGVAGGPGGTDTQYF
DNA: TGTGCCAGCAGCTTGGGAGTAGCGGGAGGGCCTGGTGGCACAGATACGCAGTATTTT

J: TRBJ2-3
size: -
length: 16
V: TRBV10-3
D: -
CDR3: CATVISREWIADTQYF
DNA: TGTGCCACCGTAATTTCGCGGGAATGGATCGCAGATACGCAGTATTTT

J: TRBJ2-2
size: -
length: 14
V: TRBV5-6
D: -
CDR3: CASSLRGNTGELFF
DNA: TGTGCCAGCAGCTTGCGGGGGAACACCGGGGAGCTGTTTTTT

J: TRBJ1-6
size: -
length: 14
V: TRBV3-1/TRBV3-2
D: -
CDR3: CASRHRDHGSPLHF
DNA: TGTGCCAGCAGACACCGGGACCACGGGTCACCCCTCCACTTT

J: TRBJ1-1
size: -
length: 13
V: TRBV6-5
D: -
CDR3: CASSPMAGTEAFF
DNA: TGTGCCAGCAGTCCCATGGCGGGCACTGAAGCTTTCTTT

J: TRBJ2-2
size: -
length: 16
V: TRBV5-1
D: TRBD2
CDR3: CASSPEGTINTGELFF
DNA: TGCGCCAGCAGCCCGGAGGGGACTATCAACACCGGGGAGCTGTTTTTT

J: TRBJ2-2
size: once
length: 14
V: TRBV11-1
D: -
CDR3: CASSFWGEDGELFF
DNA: TGTGCCAGCAGCTTCTGGGGGGAGGACGGGGAGCTGTTTTTT

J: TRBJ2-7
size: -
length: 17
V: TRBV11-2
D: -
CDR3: CASSDAISQGKYYEQYF
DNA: TGTGCCAGCAGCGACGCAATTTCTCAGGGAAAATACTACGAGCAGTACTTC

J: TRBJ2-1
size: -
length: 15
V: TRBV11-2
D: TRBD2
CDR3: CASTPMGLANNEQFF
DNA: TGTGCCAGCACCCCGATGGGACTAGCTAACAATGAGCAGTTCTTC

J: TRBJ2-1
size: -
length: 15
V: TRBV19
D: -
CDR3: CASTFGGSSYNEQFF
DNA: TGTGCCAGTACGTTCGGGGGAAGCTCCTACAATGAGCAGTTCTTC

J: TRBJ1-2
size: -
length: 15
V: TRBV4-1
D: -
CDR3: CASSLLNRGHYGYTF
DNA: TGCGCCAGCAGCCTCCTCAATCGGGGTCACTATGGCTACACCTTC